The rows below give T cell receptor beta chains drawn from one sample of a study of PD-1 blockade in classical Hodgkin lymphoma. Here immunoSEQ multiplex PCR was the method, and the copy in TCRdb shows in-frame clones only, minus some. Of roughly 20,000 clones listed, roughly 90% are singletons. Sequencing was performed on CD4+ T cells from blood. These receptors came from a human donor with classical Hodgkin lymphoma. The CDR3 runs from the conserved cysteine through the conserved F or W. The order of the fields is V gene, D gene, clone size, J gene, CDR3 DNA, CDR3 protein. D genes are given only for firm matches. Clone size is shown for a subset of rows, as once, few, many or a class of expanded clone.

TRBV10-1,.,few,TRBJ1-4,TGCGCCAGCAGATCAGGGAATGAAAAACTGTTTTTT,CASRSGNEKLFF
TRBV6-4,.,.,TRBJ2-2,TGTGCCAGCAGCCCCGAGGGCGGGGCCGGGGAGCTGTTTTTT,CASSPEGGAGELFF
TRBV4-1,.,.,TRBJ1-4,TGCGCCAGCAGCCAAGATGGGGGGCCCAGGGGAAAACTGTTTTTT,CASSQDGGPRGKLFF
TRBV5-6,.,once,TRBJ1-4,TGTGCCAGCAGCACCCCTACAGAGGGACATGAAAAACTGTTTTTT,CASSTPTEGHEKLFF
TRBV4-1,.,.,TRBJ1-2,TGCGCCAGCAGCCTAGGGCGGGGCTATGGCTACACCTTC,CASSLGRGYGYTF
TRBV5-6,TRBD1,.,TRBJ1-5,TGTGCCAGCAGCTTGTGGGACAGGGGAAATCAGCCCCAGCATTTT,CASSLWDRGNQPQHF
TRBV28,TRBD2,.,TRBJ2-1,TGTGCCAGCAGTACCCTAGCGGGAGCAGCTTACAATGAGCAGTTCTTC,CASSTLAGAAYNEQFF
TRBV7-2,.,.,TRBJ2-7,TGTGCCAGCAGCTTTTCAGGCTCCTACGAGCAGTACTTC,CASSFSGSYEQYF
TRBV29-1,.,once,TRBJ2-3,TGCAGCGTTGCCTCCCCGCTGGGGCCGACGACAGATACGCAGTATTTT,CSVASPLGPTTDTQYF
TRBV11-2,.,.,TRBJ1-1,TGTGCCAGCAGATTACACGAGAACACTGAAGCTTTCTTT,CASRLHENTEAFF
TRBV30,.,.,TRBJ1-2,TGTGCCTGGAGTCCCGCCAGCTTTTATGGCTACACCTTC,CAWSPASFYGYTF
TRBV18,TRBD2,.,TRBJ2-1,TGTGCCAGCTCACCCTCACCCCCGGCAGCGGGAGGGGGGCGTTGGCAGTTCTTC,CASSPSPPAAGGGRWQFF
TRBV7-9,.,.,TRBJ1-2,TGTGCCAGCAGCCGCTTAAGTTCGGGGGGGTATGGCTACACCTTC,CASSRLSSGGYGYTF
TRBV19,.,once,TRBJ1-2,TGTGCCAGTAGGGAGGGCGGCAATGGTGGCTACACCTTC,CASREGGNGGYTF
TRBV14,.,.,TRBJ2-3,TGTGCCAGCAGCCATCAAGGCACGCAGTATTTT,CASSHQGTQYF
TRBV7-8,.,.,TRBJ2-1,TGTGCCAGCAGCTTAGTTCTAGCTGGTGAGCAGTTCTTC,CASSLVLAGEQFF
TRBV7-7,TRBD2,.,TRBJ2-7,TGTGCCAGCAGCGCATCTAGCGGGAGTGGCGAGCAGTACTTC,CASSASSGSGEQYF
TRBV5-6,.,.,TRBJ1-4,TGTGCCAGCAGCTTGAGTACCCTCCAAGGGTTTTATGAAAAACTGTTTTTT,CASSLSTLQGFYEKLFF
TRBV9,.,.,TRBJ1-3,TGTGCCAGCAGCGTAGAGGGATCTGGAAACACCATATATTTT,CASSVEGSGNTIYF
TRBV2,TRBD1,once,TRBJ1-2,TGTGCCAGCAGGGACAGGGGGAATGGCTACACCTTC,CASRDRGNGYTF
TRBV7-9,TRBD1,.,TRBJ1-2,TGTGCCAGCAGCTTAGGGGACAGGGTATGGTATGGCTACACCTTC,CASSLGDRVWYGYTF
TRBV6-5,.,few,TRBJ1-1,TGTGCCAGCAGTTCTCTCGTGAACACTGAAGCTTTCTTT,CASSSLVNTEAFF
TRBV18,.,.,TRBJ1-1,TGTGCCAGCTCACCACGGGACATAACTGAAGCTTTCTTT,CASSPRDITEAFF
TRBV27,TRBD1,.,TRBJ2-7,TGTGCCAGCAGGCCATCCTGGACAGGACGCTCCTACGAGCAGTACTTC,CASRPSWTGRSYEQYF
TRBV4-1,.,.,TRBJ1-2,TGCGCCAGCAGCCAAGTGGCCCGGGGGGATCGCTATGGCTACACCTTC,CASSQVARGDRYGYTF
TRBV28,.,once,TRBJ1-3,TGTGCCAGCAGTTTAGACAGCAATTTTGGAAACACCATATATTTT,CASSLDSNFGNTIYF
TRBV4-1,TRBD2,once,TRBJ2-3,TGCGCCAGCAGCCAAGGACTAGCGGGGGCAAAGGGGAATACGCAGTATTTT,CASSQGLAGAKGNTQYF
TRBV19,TRBD1,.,TRBJ2-7,TGTGCCAGTAGTGACCCCGGACAGGGGAGGTACGAGCAGTACTTC,CASSDPGQGRYEQYF
TRBV27,.,.,TRBJ2-7,TGTGCCAGCAGTTTATCGAGACAAGCCATCTACGAGCAGTACTTC,CASSLSRQAIYEQYF
TRBV5-1,TRBD1,.,TRBJ2-7,TGCGCCAGCAGCTTGGGACAGGGATTCTACGAGCAGTACTTC,CASSLGQGFYEQYF
TRBV5-4,.,.,TRBJ2-7,TGTGCCAGCAGCGCCCGGGACACGTCCTCCTACGAGCAGTACTTC,CASSARDTSSYEQYF
TRBV19,TRBD2,.,TRBJ2-2,TGTGCCAGTAGCCGCGGGTGGACTAGCACCGGGGAGCTGTTTTTT,CASSRGWTSTGELFF
TRBV29-1,TRBD2,.,TRBJ2-1,TGCAGCGCCCAAGGGCGGTCTAGCGGCATGCAGTTCTTC,CSAQGRSSGMQFF
TRBV4-1,.,once,TRBJ2-1,TGCGCCAGCAGTCACCTAGCGTCCAAAGGCAATGAGCAGTTCTTC,CASSHLASKGNEQFF
TRBV5-4,.,.,TRBJ2-5,TGTGCCAGCAGCTTGTTTGGAGAACAAGAGACCCAGTACTTC,CASSLFGEQETQYF
TRBV28,TRBD2,.,TRBJ2-5,TGTGCCAGCAGTTCCCCTACGGGGGGTCGGGGGGAGACCCAGTACTTC,CASSSPTGGRGETQYF
TRBV7-8,.,.,TRBJ1-1,TGTGCCAGCAGCTTAGGGCAGAACACTGAAGCTTTCTTT,CASSLGQNTEAFF
TRBV27,TRBD2,.,TRBJ2-7,TGTGCCAGCAGTTTAGTAGCGGGAGGGTTGGGTGAGCAGTACTTC,CASSLVAGGLGEQYF
TRBV9,TRBD1,.,TRBJ1-2,TGTGCCAGCAGCTCGGACAGGGGCTATGGCTACACCTTC,CASSSDRGYGYTF
TRBV28,.,.,TRBJ2-2,TGTGCCAGCAGTTTGACCGGGGAGCTGTTTTTT,CASSLTGELFF
TRBV5-4,.,.,TRBJ2-1,TGTGCCAGCAGCTTCCCGAGGCAGGGGGGTAATCGGGATGAGCAGTTCTTC,CASSFPRQGGNRDEQFF
TRBV5-6,.,.,TRBJ2-7,TGTGCCAGCAGCTTAATAGGCCCAGGGGCGGGCTCCTACGAGCAGTACTTC,CASSLIGPGAGSYEQYF
TRBV18,.,.,TRBJ2-1,TGTGCCAGCTCACCACCGAGTGTGGCTTCGACCACCCCCCAGTTCTTC,CASSPPSVASTTPQFF
TRBV7-2,.,.,TRBJ2-1,TGTGCCAGCAGCCTGGGGGGAATACCTGACAATGAGCAGTTCTTC,CASSLGGIPDNEQFF
TRBV7-2,.,.,TRBJ2-3,TGTGCCAGCAGCTTATTAAGGTCAGATACGCAGTATTTT,CASSLLRSDTQYF
TRBV2,TRBD2,once,TRBJ2-1,TGTGCCAGCATAACACTAGCGGGAATGAGTGAGCAGTTCTTC,CASITLAGMSEQFF